These T cell receptor beta chains were read from a single sample in a study of T cell repertoires in cytomegalovirus infection. TCRdb re-analysed the reads in MiXCR, keeping a single row per CDR3 protein. The sample includes about 400,000 distinct CDR3 sequences, roughly 18% of them seen just once. The sample was PBMCs. The source of these receptors is a human donor in good health (CMV status not recorded). Some clones in this sample may be carry-over from other donors' samples. Each CDR3 is given with its conserved first and last residue. D genes are given only for firm matches. Part of the rows lack a size; the others show once, few, many or a class for expanded clones.

TRBD2,NA,TRBV10-3,TRBJ2-1,CAISEQLAGDNEQFF,TGTGCCATCAGTGAACAACTAGCGGGAGACAATGAGCAGTTCTTC
NA,NA,TRBV19,TRBJ1-5,CASSPFGFQPQHF,TGTGCCAGTAGTCCCTTCGGTTTTCAGCCCCAGCATTTT
TRBD1,many,TRBV7-9,TRBJ1-4,CASSPDRVLWDEKLFF,TGTGCCAGCAGCCCCGACAGGGTTCTCTGGGATGAAAAACTGTTTTTT
TRBD2,NA,TRBV20-1,TRBJ2-1,CSASISSGRGYNEQFF,TGCAGTGCTTCAATATCTAGCGGGAGGGGGTACAATGAGCAGTTCTTC
TRBD2,many,TRBV7-2,TRBJ2-1,CASSLPRGDNEQFF,TGTGCCAGCAGCTTACCCCGGGGGGACAATGAGCAGTTCTTC
NA,many,TRBV7-9,TRBJ1-2,CASSPQGGTGYTF,TGTGCCAGCAGCCCACAGGGTGGGACTGGCTACACCTTC
NA,many,TRBV7-9,TRBJ1-1,CASKKDPTGRGAEAFF,TGTGCCAGCAAAAAAGACCCGACAGGTCGAGGGGCTGAAGCTTTCTTT
NA,many,TRBV28,TRBJ1-4,CASLGQTTNEKLFF,TGTGCCAGCCTCGGCCAGACAACTAATGAAAAACTGTTTTTT
TRBD1,NA,TRBV30,TRBJ1-1,CAWSSSGGTEAFF,TGTGCCTGGAGTTCCTCAGGGGGCACTGAAGCTTTCTTT
TRBD1,few,TRBV2,TRBJ1-2,CASSETGQGSGYTF,TGTGCCAGCAGTGAGACAGGACAGGGAAGCGGCTACACCTTC
NA,few,TRBV27,TRBJ1-1,CASKEGELSYRTEAFF,TGTGCCAGCAAAGAAGGCGAGCTCAGCTACCGCACTGAAGCTTTCTTT
NA,NA,TRBV4-1,TRBJ1-1,CASSQHRGRTDTEAFF,TGCGCCAGCAGCCAACACAGAGGGCGCACGGACACTGAAGCTTTCTTT
NA,many,TRBV27,TRBJ1-5,CASSFGGSNQPQHF,TGTGCCAGCAGCTTTGGTGGGAGCAATCAGCCCCAGCATTTT
NA,NA,TRBV7-6,TRBJ2-1,CASSSGGLGNEQFF,TGTGCCAGCAGCTCAGGGGGGTTGGGAAATGAGCAGTTCTTC
TRBD1,few,TRBV5-1,TRBJ1-4,CASSLETGRDEKLFF,TGCGCCAGCAGCCTGGAGACAGGGAGGGATGAAAAACTGTTTTTT
NA,few,TRBV7-9,TRBJ1-1,CASSSDRGPEAFF,TGTGCCAGCAGCTCGGACAGAGGCCCTGAAGCTTTCTTT
TRBD2,many,TRBV7-2,TRBJ2-3,CASSSGASGSTDTQYF,TGTGCCAGCAGTTCTGGGGCTAGCGGGAGTACAGATACGCAGTATTTT
NA,NA,TRBV19,TRBJ1-2,CASSIRGTRDGYTF,TGTGCCAGTAGTATCCGAGGGACCAGGGATGGCTACACCTTC
TRBD1,many,TRBV7-4,TRBJ1-5,CASTSTGTGQPQHF,TGTGCCAGCACCTCGACAGGGACGGGACAGCCCCAGCATTTT
NA,many,TRBV7-8,TRBJ2-1,CASSLGLALGSYNEQFF,TGTGCCAGCAGCTTAGGTCTAGCTCTAGGATCCTACAATGAGCAGTTCTTC
NA,many,TRBV6-1,TRBJ1-6,CASRRGPNSPLHF,TGTGCCAGCAGACGGGGACCTAATTCACCCCTCCACTTT
NA,many,TRBV7-2,TRBJ1-4,CASSLNLRRGANEKLFF,TGTGCCAGCAGCCTTAACCTCAGGCGAGGGGCTAATGAAAAACTGTTTTTT
TRBD2,many,TRBV20-1,TRBJ2-5,CSARERGLAGTFQETQYF,TGCAGTGCTAGAGAGCGGGGACTAGCGGGGACCTTCCAAGAGACCCAGTACTTC
TRBD1,NA,TRBV29-1,TRBJ2-2,CSVDSSPGTGGATGELFF,TGCAGCGTAGATAGCTCGCCAGGGACAGGGGGTGCCACCGGGGAGCTGTTTTTT
NA,few,TRBV4-3,TRBJ2-3,CASSQDSVGPDTQYF,TGCGCCAGCAGCCAAGATTCCGTGGGGCCCGATACGCAGTATTTT